The T cell receptor beta chain described here comes from a study of shared clonotypes between healthy human individuals. Every subset's genomic DNA went evenly onto several immunoSEQ plates. Assay: immunoSEQ multiplex PCR; the TCRdb copy retains only in-frame clones and omits some. In the table there are about 2,200,000 clones, about 92% of which are singletons. Of note for this clone: Its cognate antigen is unknown.

This CDR3 is 13 amino acids long. Germline V gene data show CDR1 as MNHEY and CDR2 as SMNVEV (reference sequence). Trimming removed 5 bases from V and 8 bases from J, with 15 bases in between. Overall study findings and caveats: Larger richness was generally estimated for naive than memory subsets. Depth was large, yet rarefaction showed that sorted-subset sequencing was incomplete.

CD8 cells classed as naive were CD45RO-negative and positively selected for CCR7, excluding terminally differentiated effector memory CD45RA+ cells. The material sequenced was naive CD8+ T cells from PBMCs. The chain is built from TRBV27 and TRBJ1-2; D unclear. This clonotype was sampled from a young man in good health. Some clones in this sample may be carry-over from other donors' samples. The CDR3 here is CASSASPFGGYTF. DNA for the CDR3: TGTGCCAGCAGTGCCAGCCCTTTTGGGGGCTACACCTTC.